One sample yielded the 3 T cell receptor beta chains listed below, sequenced in a study of T cell repertoires in cytomegalovirus infection. MiXCR was run by TCRdb on the reads, yielding one entry per CDR3 protein. The sample has some 800,000 distinct CDR3 sequences; 29% are singletons. These receptors lack a known antigen. Sequencing was performed on cultured CD8+ T cells from PBMCs, taken from culture after CMV antigen stimulation. All receptors come from a human donor in good health (CMV status not recorded). Some clones in this sample may be carry-over from other donors' samples.

The CDR3 region has the DNA TGTGCCAGCAGCTCCGACAGGGAGGGCAAAGCTTTCTTT. Its translation: CASSSDREGKAFF. This sequence joins TRBV6-5 and TRBJ1-1; 7 nucleotides line up with TRBD1. The CDR3 spans 13 residues. J gave up 9 bases and V 6 bases, and 10 bases lay outside the gene matches. The germline V gene encodes CDR1 MNHEY and CDR2 SVGAGI.

The rearrangement joins TRBV29-1 to TRBJ1-2; D might be TRBD1 (6 bases). CDR1 is SQVTM and CDR2 is ANQGSEA in the germline V gene. Trimming took off 2 bases at V and 3 bases at J, with 16 bases between the two ends. This CDR3 contains 15 residues. The CDR3 sequence: CSVETGASWDYGYTF. The CDR3 nucleotides are TGCAGCGTTGAAACGGGGGCCTCCTGGGACTATGGCTACACCTTC. Drawing the rest from reference TRBV29-1 and TRBJ1-2, the complete variable domain is SAVISQKPSRDICQRGTSLTIQCQVDSQVTMMFWYRQQPGQSLTLIATANQGSEATYESGFVIDKFPISRPNLTFSTLTVSNMSPEDSSIYLCSVETGASWDYGYTFGSGTRLTVV.

This chain joins TRBV7-9 and TRBJ2-1; 8 bases line up with TRBD2. The CDR3 sequence is 17 residues long. The V gene's germline CDR1 is SEHNR and CDR2 FQNEAQ (reference sequence). J lost 8 bases, V lost 6 bases, and 18 bases had no gene match. The CDR3 spells CASSSPSSGGGHDEQFF. CDR3 bases: TGTGCCAGCAGTTCCCCCTCTTCGGGGGGGGGCCACGATGAGCAGTTCTTC.